Listed below are T cell receptor beta chains from one sample, sequenced in a study of blood T cell repertoires in COVID-19. Clones were read by immunoSEQ multiplex PCR, and TCRdb kept only the in-frame ones, dropping some. Found here are over 200,000 clones, over 80% of them singletons; the top ten hold roughly 1.2%. The specimen sequenced was PBMCs or T cells enriched from blood (not recorded which). The receptors were sampled from a human donor in a cohort exposed to, infected with or recovered from COVID-19 (not recorded which). The donor label of this sample is uncertain. Each CDR3 is given with its conserved first and last residue. A D gene is named only where the DNA matches it firmly. The size of a clone is reported for some rows only, either as once, few or many, or as a class for expanded clones.

j_call: TRBJ1-5
d_call: .
v_call: TRBV10-3
clone_size: .
cdr3_aa: CAISTEGGQPQHF
cdr3_nt: TGTGCCATCAGTACGGAAGGAGGTCAGCCCCAGCATTTT

j_call: TRBJ2-3
d_call: .
v_call: TRBV13
clone_size: .
cdr3_aa: CASSPTGNTQYF
cdr3_nt: TGTGCCAGCAGCCCCACGGGTAATACGCAGTATTTT

j_call: TRBJ1-2
d_call: .
v_call: TRBV5-6
clone_size: .
cdr3_aa: CASSTGGSLVNYGYTF
cdr3_nt: TGTGCCAGCAGCACCGGGGGGTCCCTTGTTAACTATGGCTACACCTTC

j_call: TRBJ1-2
d_call: .
v_call: TRBV14
clone_size: .
cdr3_aa: CASSQGGSGRSGYTF
cdr3_nt: TGTGCCAGCAGCCAAGGAGGATCTGGGAGAAGTGGCTACACCTTC

j_call: TRBJ2-3
d_call: .
v_call: TRBV9
clone_size: .
cdr3_aa: CASSVDGDPGTDTQYF
cdr3_nt: TGTGCCAGCAGCGTAGACGGGGATCCGGGTACAGATACGCAGTATTTT

j_call: TRBJ1-2
d_call: .
v_call: TRBV11-2
clone_size: once
cdr3_aa: CASSLDLATGINYGYTF
cdr3_nt: TGTGCCAGCAGCTTAGATCTGGCGACAGGAATTAACTATGGCTACACCTTC

j_call: TRBJ2-7
d_call: TRBD1
v_call: TRBV19
clone_size: .
cdr3_aa: CASSPDRGRSYEQYF
cdr3_nt: TGTGCCAGTAGTCCGGACAGGGGGCGATCCTACGAGCAGTACTTC

j_call: TRBJ2-3
d_call: TRBD2
v_call: TRBV9
clone_size: .
cdr3_aa: CASSPTVRGADTQYF
cdr3_nt: TGTGCCAGCAGCCCGACTGTCCGGGGGGCAGATACGCAGTATTTT

j_call: TRBJ1-1
d_call: .
v_call: TRBV20-1
clone_size: few
cdr3_aa: CSSSVNTEAFF
cdr3_nt: TGCAGCTCGTCAGTGAACACTGAAGCTTTCTTT

j_call: TRBJ2-7
d_call: .
v_call: TRBV30
clone_size: .
cdr3_aa: CAWSVGSYEQYF
cdr3_nt: TGTGCCTGGAGTGTGGGGAGTTACGAGCAGTACTTC

j_call: TRBJ2-2
d_call: .
v_call: TRBV11-2
clone_size: once
cdr3_aa: CASSLDPQAGELFF
cdr3_nt: TGTGCCAGCAGCTTAGACCCGCAGGCCGGGGAGCTGTTTTTT

j_call: TRBJ1-4
d_call: .
v_call: TRBV28
clone_size: .
cdr3_aa: CASNIANEKLFF
cdr3_nt: TGTGCCAGCAACATTGCTAATGAAAAACTGTTTTTT

j_call: TRBJ1-4
d_call: TRBD1
v_call: TRBV18
clone_size: .
cdr3_aa: CASSPRAGTGEKLFF
cdr3_nt: TGTGCCAGCTCACCACGGGCCGGGACAGGAGAAAAACTGTTTTTT

j_call: TRBJ2-7
d_call: TRBD2
v_call: TRBV7-2
clone_size: .
cdr3_aa: CASSPRGGIYEQYF
cdr3_nt: TGTGCCAGCAGCCCCCGGGGGGGGATCTACGAGCAGTACTTC

j_call: TRBJ1-2
d_call: .
v_call: TRBV29-1
clone_size: .
cdr3_aa: CSVDRTANYGYTF
cdr3_nt: TGCAGCGTAGATCGGACAGCCAACTATGGCTACACCTTC